This passage covers 20 T cell receptor beta chains from one sample sequenced in a study of cytomegalovirus exposure and HLA in healthy donors. 13 Jbeta primers and 60 Vbeta primers were used for the PCR. The protocol was immunoSEQ multiplex PCR, while the TCRdb copy is restricted to in-frame clones and leaves out a portion. The sample carries about 89,000 clones, over 60% recorded once. The sample taken for sequencing was PBMCs. The receptors were sampled from a man aged 25 to 40 in good health and CMV-seronegative.

The V gene is TRBV2, the J gene TRBJ1-2; D is perhaps TRBD1 (5 bases). Germline V gene lookup returns CDR1 SNHLY and CDR2 FYNNEI. This CDR3 region has 14 residues. With 1 base removed from V and 8 bases from J, the gap between germline ends came to 14 bases. The CDR3, as DNA: TGTGCCAGCAGTGAAGAAGGGACTAACGGGGGCTACACCTTC. Residues: CASSEEGTNGGYTF.

This chain links TRBV6-5 with TRBJ2-5; 7 bases map to TRBD2. CDR1 and CDR2 (germline): MNHEY, SVGAGI. The CDR3 extends over 14 amino acids. J was trimmed by 4 bases and V by 5 bases; bases with no gene match: 7. The CDR3 coding sequence is TGTGCCAGCAGTAGCGGGATCGGATTAGAGACCCAGTACTTC. It yields the protein CASSSGIGLETQYF.

The genes are TRBV6-6 and TRBJ2-2, with 9 bases lining up with TRBD1. CDR1 is MNHNY and CDR2 is SVGAGI in the germline V gene (reference sequence). V was pared by 1 base and J by 5 bases, with 2 bases of the junction left unmatched. The CDR3 loop spans 15 amino acids. The CDR3 sequence is CASSYWGQGTGELFF. For the CDR3, the DNA is TGTGCCAGCAGTTACTGGGGACAGGGTACCGGGGAGCTGTTTTTT.

J is TRBJ1-4 and V is TRBV23-1; no definite D call. Being an ORF, TRBV23-1 has a function that is uncertain. Deletions cut 3 bases from V and 7 bases from J, with 12 bases between. The CDR3 covers 14 residues. The CDR3 here is CASSHGQPSEKLFF. The CDR3 DNA reads as TGCGCCAGCAGTCATGGGCAGCCAAGTGAAAAACTGTTTTTT.

The rearrangement uses TRBV5-5 and TRBJ2-3; the match to TRBD2 covers 12 bases. The ends lost 1 base at V and 4 bases at J; junction bases unmatched: 10. Germline V gene data show CDR1 as SGHKS and CDR2 as YYEKEE (reference sequence). The CDR3 runs to 18 residues. CDR3 in amino acids: CASSLRSLAGGSADTQYF. CDR3 DNA sequence: TGTGCCAGCAGCTTGAGATCACTAGCGGGGGGCTCGGCAGATACGCAGTATTTT. Based on the CDR3 plus reference TRBV5-5 and TRBJ2-3, the full variable domain is DAGVTQSPTHLIKTRGQQVTLRCSPISGHKSVSWYQQVLGQGPQFIFQYYEKEERGRGNFPDRFSARQFPNYSSELNVNALLLGDSALYLCASSLRSLAGGSADTQYFGPGTRLTVL.

The V call is TRBV2, the J call TRBJ2-1, with TRBD2 matching 12 bases. The length of the CDR3 is 15 residues. V dropped 6 bases and J dropped 3; count of bases not matched to a gene: 3. CDR1 SNHLY and CDR2 FYNNEI come from the germline V gene. This CDR3 is CASRLAGGIYNEQFF. CDR3 coding DNA: TGTGCCAGCAGGCTAGCGGGGGGGATCTACAATGAGCAGTTCTTC.

The V gene is TRBV2, the J gene TRBJ2-7; D is possibly TRBD2 (6 bases). The length of the CDR3 is 16 residues. The ends were cut back, 8 bases at V and 2 bases at J, with 22 bases in the middle. Germline CDR1 and CDR2: SNHLY and FYNNEI. CDR3 bases: TGTGCCAGCCGGTATCGCCCGCGGGACTCCGCCTACGAGCAGTACTTC. It translates to CASRYRPRDSAYEQYF.

By sample share, this clone is medium-sized. CDR3 region: CASSLSFGSTHYGYTF. CDR3 DNA sequence: TGTGCCAGCAGTTTATCTTTCGGGAGCACCCACTATGGCTACACCTTC. The chain employs TRBV27 and TRBJ1-2, with unresolved D. This CDR3 spans 16 amino acids. V lost 0 bases and J 3 bases, leaving 14 bases between the germline ends. Germline lookup yields CDR1 MNHEY and CDR2 SMNVEV (reference sequence).

The rearrangement links TRBV11-2 to TRBJ1-1; D is possibly TRBD1 (6 bases). Germline CDR1 is SGHAT and CDR2 is FQNNGV. V lost 5 bases and J lost 4, with 11 bases in between. The length of the CDR3 is 13 residues. The CDR3 sequence: CASSQGLGTEAFF. The CDR3 bases are TGTGCCAGCAGCCAGGGGCTCGGCACTGAAGCTTTCTTT.

This sequence joins TRBV6-5 and TRBJ2-2; 9 bases align to TRBD2. This CDR3 is built from 15 residues. Looked up from germline, CDR1 is MNHEY and CDR2 is SVGAGI. V gave up 0 bases and J gave up 6 bases; unmatched junction bases: 2. The chain's CDR3 is CASSYSGGGAGELFF. The CDR3 DNA is TGTGCCAGCAGTTACTCTGGCGGGGGGGCCGGGGAGCTGTTTTTT.

The J gene is TRBJ2-1, the V gene TRBV4-2; D perhaps matches TRBD1 (6 bases). Germline CDR1 is LGHNA and CDR2 is YNFKEQ. Trimming took off 0 bases at V and 9 bases at J, with 9 bases between the two ends. The CDR3 spans 13 residues. CDR3 nucleotide sequence: TGTGCCAGCAGCCAAGATAGGACAGTTGAGCAGTTCTTC. Residues: CASSQDRTVEQFF.

The chain has TRBV7-9 and TRBJ1-1; 8 positions match TRBD1. Germline trimming cut 1 base from V and 0 bases from J; bases unmatched to any gene: 10. This CDR3 comprises 18 residues. The germline gives CDR1 SEHNR, CDR2 FQNEAQ (reference sequence). The CDR3 reads CASSLGMTGEGMNTEAFF. The CDR3 DNA follows: TGTGCCAGCAGCTTAGGAATGACAGGGGAGGGGATGAACACTGAAGCTTTCTTT.

This clone was detected only a few times. CDR3: CAIRSTTGGSGNTIYF. The CDR3, as DNA: TGTGCCATCAGAAGCACGACAGGGGGCAGTGGAAACACCATATATTTT. The J gene is TRBJ1-3, the V gene TRBV10-3; 10 bases line up with TRBD1. The CDR3 totals 16 residues. The V gene end was trimmed by 6 bases and the J gene end by 3 bases; junction bases not matched to a gene: 8. CDR1 and CDR2 from the germline V gene are ENHRY and SYGVKD.

This clone was seen only a few times. J is TRBJ1-2 and V is TRBV9, with TRBD1 matching 11 bases. In germline, CDR1 is SGDLS, CDR2 YYNGEE. Trimming took 3 bases from V and 3 from J; bases not matched to a gene: 7. The CDR3 is 16 residues long. As DNA, the CDR3 is TGTGCCAGCAGCGGCCGGGACAGGGGGTTAGACTATGGCTACACCTTC. Protein sequence: CASSGRDRGLDYGYTF. The complete variable domain, with remaining parts taken from reference TRBV9 and TRBJ1-2, reads DSGVTQTPKHLITATGQRVTLRCSPRSGDLSVYWYQQSLDQGLQFLIQYYNGEERAKGNILERFSAQQFPDLHSELNLSSLELGDSALYFCASSGRDRGLDYGYTFGSGTRLTVV.

This clone was seen more than once but under ten times. V gene TRBV27 combines with J gene TRBJ2-3; possibly TRBD1 for D (5 bases). The CDR3 is made up of 14 amino acids. V shed 0 bases and J shed 4 bases, with 8 bases lying between them. CDR1 and CDR2 (germline): MNHEY, SMNVEV (reference sequence). In nucleotides, the CDR3 is TGTGCCAGCAGTTTATCGGCAGGGTCAGATACGCAGTATTTT. This codes for CASSLSAGSDTQYF.

The chain employs TRBV5-4 and TRBJ1-1; D might be TRBD1 (6 bases). Germline V gene lookup returns CDR1 SGHNT and CDR2 YYREEE (reference sequence). Trimming took 4 bases from V and 2 from J, leaving 12 bases between them. The CDR3 has 14 residues. Here the CDR3 DNA reads TGTGCCAGCAGCCGGGACACATCAAACACTGAAGCTTTCTTT. Its protein is CASSRDTSNTEAFF.

The chain couples TRBV18 to TRBJ1-5; D possibly corresponds to TRBD1 (6 bases). Trimming removed 4 bases at V and 3 bases at J, with 16 bases between. Germline-derived CDR1 and CDR2 are KGHSH and LQKENI. The CDR3 consists of 16 residues. CDR3 amino acids: CASSLYRVASNQPQHF. The CDR3 DNA follows: TGTGCCAGCTCACTCTACAGGGTTGCCTCCAATCAGCCCCAGCATTTT.

The gene calls are TRBV5-1 and TRBJ2-5; 7 bases match TRBD1. V gave up 4 bases and J gave up 1 base; unmatched junction bases: 4. The germline V gene encodes CDR1 SGHRS and CDR2 YFSETQ. This CDR3 region has 14 residues. CDR3 sequence (DNA): TGCGCCAGCAGCGAGGGACAGTCCCAAGAGACCCAGTACTTC. Encoded protein: CASSEGQSQETQYF. Looking up the rest from reference TRBV5-1 and TRBJ2-5 gives the full variable domain: KAGVTQTPRYLIKTRGQQVTLSCSPISGHRSVSWYQQTPGQGLQFLFEYFSETQRNKGNFPGRFSGRQFSNSRSEMNVSTLELGDSALYLCASSEGQSQETQYFGPGTRLLVL.

The CDR3: CASSLYLGPSGNHEQYF. CDR3 nucleotides: TGTGCCAGCAGTCTCTATCTAGGGCCTAGCGGGAACCACGAGCAGTACTTC. The chain joins TRBV28 to TRBJ2-7, with 9 bases identical to TRBD2. The junction had 16 bases not matched to a gene; V was cut back by 5 bases and J by 5 bases. Germline loops: CDR1 MDHEN, CDR2 SYDVKM. The CDR3 covers 17 residues. Drawing the rest from reference TRBV28 and TRBJ2-7, the complete variable domain is DVKVTQSSRYLVKRTGEKVFLECVQDMDHENMFWYRQDPGLGLRLIYFSYDVKMKEKGDIPEGYSVSREKKERFSLILESASTNQTSMYLCASSLYLGPSGNHEQYFGPGTRLTVT.

V usage is TRBV7-2 and J usage is TRBJ2-5, with 13 bases aligning to TRBD2. CDR3 length equals 16 residues. V dropped 3 bases and J dropped 1; count of bases not matched to a gene: 2. CDR1 is SGHTA, CDR2 FQGNSA, per germline. This chain's CDR3 is CASSFRTSGGQETQYF. The DNA of the CDR3 is TGTGCCAGCAGCTTCAGGACTAGCGGGGGCCAAGAGACCCAGTACTTC.